Below, 30 T cell receptor beta chains from the same sample are listed, as sequenced in a study of T cell responses to AZD1222 COVID-19 vaccine (dated by TCRdb to about 2021). The time point label here, explained by the study, means: baseline before first vaccination. Library construction relied on the immunoSEQ multiplex PCR assay. TCRdb mirrors the immuneACCESS table, restricted to in-frame sequences. Some clones are absent from its copies; in checked studies, under half trace to an unresolved V gene, and the reason for the others is unknown. The sample table lists over 110,000 clones, around 91% of them with a count of one. Jointly, the top ten make up about 1.5% of the sample. The specimen comprised peripheral blood, sampled on day 0 of AZD1222 vaccination. All receptors derive from an adult in good health.

The chain recombines TRBV24-1 with TRBJ1-5; maybe TRBD1 (5 bases). The V end was cut by 9 bases, the J end by 5 bases, with 10 bases between. CDR1 and CDR2 (germline): KGHDR, SFDVKD. The CDR3 runs 12 residues. In nucleotides, the CDR3 is TGTGCCACCGGGGACCGTGATCAGCCCCAGCATTTT. Translating it yields CATGDRDQPQHF.

The chain employs TRBV3-1 (or the pseudogene TRBV3-2) and TRBJ1-3; D remains unclear. V lost 0 bases to trimming and J lost 4 bases, with 10 bases between them. This CDR3 region has 15 residues. The V gene's germline CDR1 is LGHDT and CDR2 YNNKEL (reference sequence). The DNA of the CDR3 is TGTGCCAGCAGCCAAGAACTAGGAGCCGGAAACACCATATATTTT. This gives the protein CASSQELGAGNTIYF.

The chain combines TRBV10-3 with TRBJ2-7, with TRBD1 matching over 8 bases. J gave up 0 bases and V 6 bases, and 7 bases lay outside the gene matches. Germline CDR1 ENHRY, CDR2 SYGVKD. This CDR3 is 15 amino acids long. The DNA of the CDR3 is TGTGCCATCAGGGACAGGGCGATTGGCTCCTACGAGCAGTACTTC. Protein: CAIRDRAIGSYEQYF.

This chain joins TRBV5-1 and TRBJ2-7; no definite D call. Germline V gene lookup returns CDR1 SGHRS and CDR2 YFSETQ. Trimming stripped 0 bases from V and 5 bases from J, with 12 bases between. The CDR3 contains 14 residues. The CDR3 DNA reads TGCGCCAGCAGCTTGGATCCAGCTTTCGACGAGCAGTACTTC. Residues: CASSLDPAFDEQYF. Variable domain in full (rest from reference TRBV5-1 and TRBJ2-7): KAGVTQTPRYLIKTRGQQVTLSCSPISGHRSVSWYQQTPGQGLQFLFEYFSETQRNKGNFPGRFSGRQFSNSRSEMNVSTLELGDSALYLCASSLDPAFDEQYFGPGTRLTVT.

The gene calls are TRBV10-1 and TRBJ2-2; D not resolved. With 7 bases removed from V and 4 bases from J, the gap between germline ends came to 10 bases. This CDR3 region has 13 residues. Germline values: CDR1 WNHNN, CDR2 SYGVQD (reference sequence). DNA for the CDR3: TGCGCCAGCATGGAACGGGCCACCGGGGAGCTGTTTTTT. The encoded protein is CASMERATGELFF.

The chain links TRBV30 to TRBJ2-7; a weak D match, TRBD2 (6 bases). This CDR3 is 15 amino acids long. The germline CDR1 and CDR2 sequences are GTSNPN and SVGIG (reference sequence). V shed 5 bases and J shed 3 bases, with 20 bases lying between them. CDR3 protein: CAWAGLSTAHYEQYF. CDR3 coding DNA: TGTGCCTGGGCGGGATTATCTACCGCACACTACGAGCAGTACTTC.

The chain carries TRBV5-1 and TRBJ2-5; 9 bases agree with TRBD1. Germline loops: CDR1 SGHRS, CDR2 YFSETQ. Trimming cost V 0 bases and J 7 bases; bases outside gene matches: 4. The CDR3 runs 14 residues. CDR3 sequence reads: CASSLAQGAGTQYF. CDR3 DNA sequence: TGCGCCAGCAGCTTGGCACAGGGGGCGGGGACCCAGTACTTC.

The chain carries TRBV15 and TRBJ2-1; D might be TRBD2 (5 bases). The CDR3 contains 15 residues. V lost 5 bases, J lost 2 bases, and 13 bases lay in between. Per germline, CDR1 LNHNV and CDR2 YYDKDF (reference sequence). This CDR3 is CATSPEGVPYNEQFF. Written as DNA, the CDR3 is TGTGCCACCAGCCCCGAGGGCGTGCCCTACAATGAGCAGTTCTTC.

V usage is TRBV6-1 and J usage is TRBJ1-4; 7 bases match TRBD1. V was pared by 3 bases and J by 8 bases, with 3 bases of the junction left unmatched. CDR3 size: 13 residues. Per the germline V gene, CDR1 is MNHNS and CDR2 is SASEGT. The CDR3: CASSDPGGEKLFF. Written as DNA, the CDR3 is TGTGCCAGCAGTGATCCAGGGGGAGAAAAACTGTTTTTT.

The genes are TRBV2 and TRBJ1-3; D call uncertain. The CDR3 runs 17 residues. Trimming stripped 4 bases from V and 1 base from J, with 17 bases between. Per the germline V gene, CDR1 is SNHLY and CDR2 is FYNNEI. The CDR3 protein is CASSGPPWQSSGNTIYF. DNA for the CDR3: TGTGCCAGCAGTGGCCCCCCGTGGCAGTCGTCTGGAAACACCATATATTTT.

CDR3 in DNA: TGTGCCAGCAGTTTAACGGCAGCATGGGGCAATCAGCCCCAGCATTTT. As protein: CASSLTAAWGNQPQHF. The chain couples TRBV28 to TRBJ1-5, with D hard to call. V was trimmed by 2 bases and J by 2 bases, leaving 13 bases between them. The CDR3 has 16 amino acids. Germline CDR1 reads MDHEN; CDR2 reads SYDVKM.

This chain connects TRBV10-3 to TRBJ1-2; D is possibly TRBD1 (5 bases). Germline CDR1 is ENHRY and CDR2 is SYGVKD. Deletions cut 2 bases from V and 1 base from J, with 8 bases between. The CDR3 runs to 14 residues. CDR3 residues: CAISEATVNYGYTF. The CDR3 nucleotides read TGTGCCATCAGTGAGGCGACAGTTAACTATGGCTACACCTTC.

DNA for the CDR3: TGTGCCAGCAGCCATCGGGACTCTGGGGCCAACGTCCTGACTTTC. It yields the protein CASSHRDSGANVLTF. The rearrangement uses TRBV7-8 and TRBJ2-6, with D possibly TRBD2 on 5 matching bases. The CDR3 length is 15 residues. V was trimmed by 5 bases and J by 0 bases, leaving 8 bases between them. Germline values: CDR1 SGHVS, CDR2 FQNEAQ.

This clone was found once. CDR3 in amino acids: CASSQSPGLAGGTYNEQFF. For the CDR3, the DNA is TGCGCCAGCAGCCAATCTCCGGGACTAGCGGGAGGGACATACAATGAGCAGTTCTTC. The chain links TRBV4-1 to TRBJ2-1; 16 positions match TRBD2. This CDR3 is built from 19 residues. Per germline, CDR1 MGHRA and CDR2 YSYEKL. Germline trimming cut 2 bases from V and 4 bases from J; bases unmatched to any gene: 8.

The V call is TRBV7-2, the J call TRBJ2-2; 15 nucleotides match TRBD2. J was trimmed by 5 bases and V by 5 bases; bases with no gene match: 3. The CDR3 loop spans 16 amino acids. CDR1 SGHTA and CDR2 FQGNSA come from the germline V gene. Written as DNA, the CDR3 is TGTGCCAGCAGCCGCGGACTAGCGGGGGGGACCGGGGAGCTGTTTTTT. This codes for CASSRGLAGGTGELFF. Full variable domain (rest looked up from reference TRBV7-2 and TRBJ2-2): GAGVSQSPSNKVTEKGKDVELRCDPISGHTALYWYRQSLGQGLEFLIYFQGNSAPDKSGLPSDRFSAERTGGSVSTLTIQRTQQEDSAVYLCASSRGLAGGTGELFFGEGSRLTVL.

The CDR3 DNA reads as TGTGCCAGCAGCCCACACACAGGGAATTCACCCCTCCACTTT. Amino acids: CASSPHTGNSPLHF. This chain links TRBV7-2 with TRBJ1-6, with a tentative D call TRBD1 (6 bases). The CDR3 has 14 amino acids. Germline loops: CDR1 SGHTA, CDR2 FQGNSA. V was shortened by 5 bases and J by 7 bases, with 12 bases between the two germline ends.

V is TRBV28 and J is TRBJ1-5; D call uncertain. V lost 2 bases, J lost 4 bases, and 9 bases lay in between. Germline CDR1 reads MDHEN; CDR2 reads SYDVKM. The CDR3 has 14 residues. CDR3 sequence reads: CASSLQLRNQPQHF. The CDR3 nucleotides read TGTGCCAGCAGTTTACAACTAAGGAATCAGCCCCAGCATTTT.

The V gene is TRBV28, the J gene TRBJ2-7; D might be TRBD2 (5 bases). Germline V gives CDR1 MDHEN, CDR2 SYDVKM. The CDR3 is 14 residues long. V dropped 5 bases and J dropped 0 bases, with 11 bases sitting between them. The CDR3 nucleotides read TGTGCCAGCAGTAAACGGGGTACCTCCTACGAGCAGTACTTC. Its translation: CASSKRGTSYEQYF. The full variable domain, its missing parts supplied by reference TRBV28 and TRBJ2-7, is DVKVTQSSRYLVKRTGEKVFLECVQDMDHENMFWYRQDPGLGLRLIYFSYDVKMKEKGDIPEGYSVSREKKERFSLILESASTNQTSMYLCASSKRGTSYEQYFGPGTRLTVT.

CDR3 bases: TGTGCCACCAGCAGAGATGGGACTCCGGGGGAGCAGTACTTC. This sequence encodes CATSRDGTPGEQYF. The chain combines TRBV15 with TRBJ2-7; a possible D gene is TRBD2 (6 bases). The germline CDR1 and CDR2 sequences are LNHNV and YYDKDF (reference sequence). This CDR3 is built from 14 residues. Trimming cost V 0 bases and J 7 bases, with 13 bases left between them.

V usage is TRBV5-6 and J usage is TRBJ2-2; TRBD2 matches 10 bases. The V gene end was trimmed by 2 bases and the J gene end by 4 bases; junction bases not matched to a gene: 5. The CDR3 is made up of 16 amino acids. Germline CDR1 SGHDT, CDR2 YYEEEE. The DNA for the CDR3 is TGTGCCAGCAGCTTCCCGAGCGGGGGGGGCACCGGGGAGCTGTTTTTT. Protein sequence: CASSFPSGGGTGELFF.

In this sample, this clone turned up a few times. The V gene is TRBV3-1 (or the pseudogene TRBV3-2), the J gene TRBJ1-5; the match to TRBD1 covers 12 bases. Unmatched junction bases numbered 6, after V lost 3 bases and J lost 6 bases. CDR3 length: 16 amino acids. CDR1 is LGHDT, CDR2 YNNKEL, per germline (reference sequence). The CDR3 coding sequence is TGTGCCAGCAGCCAGGGGACAGGGGGCTCTCGTCAGCCCCAGCATTTT. This codes for CASSQGTGGSRQPQHF.

The chain joins TRBV10-3 to TRBJ2-7, with D perhaps matching TRBD2 (5 bases). The CDR3 spans 13 residues. Germline V lookup: CDR1 ENHRY, CDR2 SYGVKD. Between the trimmed V and J ends, which lost 6 bases and 0 bases, there was a span of 9 bases. CDR3 in amino acids: CAIRAAASYEQYF. CDR3 DNA sequence: TGTGCCATCAGAGCAGCGGCCTCCTACGAGCAGTACTTC.

This sequence joins TRBV6-5 and TRBJ2-2; D may be TRBD1 (6 bases). This CDR3 region has 15 residues. Germline assignment: CDR1 MNHEY and CDR2 SVGAGI. V was clipped by 4 bases and J by 3 bases, with 12 bases between them. The CDR3 coding sequence is TGTGCCAGCAGTTTACTTGGGGGCCACACCGGGGAGCTGTTTTTT. As protein: CASSLLGGHTGELFF.

The rearrangement joins TRBV19 to TRBJ2-7; D not resolved. Germline V lookup: CDR1 LNHDA, CDR2 SQIVND (reference sequence). The V gene lost 4 bases and the J gene lost 6 bases, with 13 bases spanning the gap. The CDR3 length is 13 residues. The CDR3 bases are TGTGCCAGTAGTACCGGGTCCTTGGGCGAGCAGTACTTC. Its translation: CASSTGSLGEQYF.

The V and J genes are TRBV29-1 and TRBJ2-1, with TRBD2 identical over 15 bases. V shed 4 bases and J 6 bases; nucleotides not matched to a gene: 4. This CDR3 has 15 amino acids. The germline CDR1 and CDR2 sequences are SQVTM and ANQGSEA. In DNA form, the CDR3 reads TGCAGCGTTGTTCAGGGACTAGCGGGAGGCAATGAGCAGTTCTTC. Translated: CSVVQGLAGGNEQFF.

V gene TRBV27 combines with J gene TRBJ2-7; a possible D gene is TRBD1 (6 bases). The CDR3 runs to 14 residues. The germline V gene has CDR1 MNHEY and CDR2 SMNVEV (reference sequence). V was pared by 3 bases and J by 2 bases, with 11 bases between. This chain's CDR3 is CASSFRQGTYEQYF. DNA for the CDR3: TGTGCCAGCAGTTTCAGGCAGGGGACCTACGAGCAGTACTTC.

The chain couples TRBV19 to TRBJ2-2; TRBD1 or TRBD2 may be the D gene (6 bases each). CDR3 length: 15 residues. V lost 5 bases and J 7 bases, leaving 17 bases between the germline ends. Germline assignment: CDR1 LNHDA and CDR2 SQIVND (reference sequence). The CDR3: CASSPWRGSNGELFF. CDR3 nucleotides: TGTGCCAGTAGTCCCTGGAGGGGGTCTAACGGGGAGCTGTTTTTT.

CDR3 region: CASSPRDTEAFF. The CDR3 DNA sequence: TGTGCCAGCAGCCCTAGGGACACTGAAGCTTTCTTT. The rearrangement links TRBV2 to TRBJ1-1; D unclear. The CDR3 is 12 residues long. Trimming cost V 6 bases and J 3 bases, with 8 bases left between them. The germline V gene has CDR1 SNHLY and CDR2 FYNNEI.

Written as DNA, the CDR3 is TGTGCCAGCAGTGAACCTACCGGGACAGGGGTCTACGAGCAGTACTTC. It codes for CASSEPTGTGVYEQYF. V and J are TRBV2 and TRBJ2-7, with 10 bases lining up with TRBD1. CDR3 length: 16 amino acids. Germline CDR1 SNHLY, CDR2 FYNNEI. Losses at the gene ends were 2 bases for V and 3 bases for J; bases not matched to a gene: 7.

The CDR3 loop reads CASSLGSGGSYNEQFF. The CDR3 DNA reads as TGTGCCAGCAGCTTAGGTAGCGGGGGGTCCTACAATGAGCAGTTCTTC. The rearrangement uses TRBV7-6 and TRBJ2-1; 10 bases line up with TRBD2. Germline V lookup: CDR1 SGHVS, CDR2 FNYEAQ. After removal of 1 base from V and 1 base from J, the junction contained 1 base not matched to a gene. This CDR3 is built from 16 residues.